Listed below are T cell receptor beta chains from one sample, sequenced in a study of vaccination effects on CD4 cells after COVID-19. These receptors' antigens are unknown. The protocol was immunoSEQ multiplex PCR, while the TCRdb copy is restricted to in-frame clones and leaves out a portion. Counted here are around 63,000 clones, 60% to 80% occurring once; the ten biggest clones make up over 3.5%. Sequences were derived from CD4+ T cells from PBMCs cultured with HCoV-OC43 spike peptides, sampled before COVID-19 vaccination. Receptors originate from a human donor who received a COVID-19 vaccine. Both conserved end residues are part of each CDR3. A D gene is named only where the DNA matches it firmly. Where a row states a size, it is once, few, many or the class of an expanded clone; other rows omit it.

j_gene: TRBJ2-2; v_gene: TRBV7-3; abundance: -; d_gene: -; CDR3aa: CASSKTAGLGTGELFF; CDR3nt: TGTGCCAGCAGCAAGACAGCGGGCCTTGGCACCGGGGAGCTGTTTTTT
j_gene: TRBJ1-4; v_gene: TRBV5-1; abundance: once; d_gene: -; CDR3aa: CASSPDARTNEKLFF; CDR3nt: TGCGCCAGCAGCCCGGACGCTCGGACTAATGAAAAACTGTTTTTT
j_gene: TRBJ2-5; v_gene: TRBV2; abundance: -; d_gene: -; CDR3aa: CASSEVKGLETQYF; CDR3nt: TGTGCCAGCAGTGAAGTTAAAGGGTTGGAGACCCAGTACTTC
j_gene: TRBJ2-5; v_gene: TRBV12-3/TRBV12-4; abundance: -; d_gene: -; CDR3aa: CASSILDAETQYF; CDR3nt: TGTGCCAGCAGTATACTCGACGCGGAGACCCAGTACTTC
j_gene: TRBJ1-2; v_gene: TRBV19; abundance: -; d_gene: -; CDR3aa: CASTQGRYGYTF; CDR3nt: TGTGCCAGTACTCAGGGGCGGTATGGCTACACCTTC
j_gene: TRBJ1-5; v_gene: TRBV28; abundance: -; d_gene: -; CDR3aa: CASRQVPSNQPQHF; CDR3nt: TGTGCCAGCAGACAGGTACCTAGCAATCAGCCCCAGCATTTT
j_gene: TRBJ1-2; v_gene: TRBV2; abundance: -; d_gene: TRBD1; CDR3aa: CASTNLWTGVKSYTF; CDR3nt: TGTGCCAGCACTAACCTCTGGACAGGGGTTAAGAGCTACACCTTC
j_gene: TRBJ1-3; v_gene: TRBV28; abundance: -; d_gene: -; CDR3aa: CASSPLSYREIGNTIYF; CDR3nt: TGTGCCAGCAGTCCCCTCTCATACAGGGAAATTGGAAACACCATATATTTT
j_gene: TRBJ2-5; v_gene: TRBV24-1; abundance: -; d_gene: -; CDR3aa: CATSDPMAGRRETQYF; CDR3nt: TGTGCCACCAGTGACCCAATGGCGGGGCGCCGGGAGACCCAGTACTTC
j_gene: TRBJ2-4; v_gene: TRBV6-4; abundance: -; d_gene: TRBD1; CDR3aa: CASSDHRIGQGANIQYF; CDR3nt: TGTGCCAGCAGTGACCATCGAATTGGACAGGGGGCAAACATTCAGTACTTC
j_gene: TRBJ2-2; v_gene: TRBV28; abundance: -; d_gene: -; CDR3aa: CASSLQTGELFF; CDR3nt: TGTGCCAGCAGTTTACAGACCGGGGAGCTGTTTTTT
j_gene: TRBJ2-3; v_gene: TRBV7-2; abundance: once; d_gene: TRBD2; CDR3aa: CASSLDLAGAKDTQYF; CDR3nt: TGTGCCAGCAGCTTAGACCTAGCGGGGGCAAAAGATACGCAGTATTTT
j_gene: TRBJ1-1; v_gene: TRBV2; abundance: few; d_gene: -; CDR3aa: CASSEELGASNTEAFF; CDR3nt: TGTGCCAGCAGTGAAGAGTTGGGAGCGTCGAACACTGAAGCTTTCTTT
j_gene: TRBJ1-4; v_gene: TRBV6-1; abundance: -; d_gene: -; CDR3aa: CASSEVYQNEKLFF; CDR3nt: TGTGCCAGCAGTGAAGTATATCAAAATGAAAAACTGTTTTTT
j_gene: TRBJ1-1; v_gene: TRBV10-1; abundance: -; d_gene: TRBD1; CDR3aa: CASSGTDLTEAFF; CDR3nt: TGCGCCAGCAGCGGGACAGATCTAACTGAAGCTTTCTTT
j_gene: TRBJ1-1; v_gene: TRBV10-3; abundance: -; d_gene: -; CDR3aa: CAISERMGSPTEAFF; CDR3nt: TGTGCCATCAGTGAGAGGATGGGATCACCCACTGAAGCTTTCTTT
j_gene: TRBJ1-6; v_gene: TRBV2; abundance: -; d_gene: -; CDR3aa: CASTGQSSYNSPLHF; CDR3nt: TGTGCCAGCACTGGACAGAGCTCCTATAATTCACCCCTCCACTTT
j_gene: TRBJ2-5; v_gene: TRBV2; abundance: -; d_gene: -; CDR3aa: CASSEERGQTQYF; CDR3nt: TGTGCCAGCAGTGAAGAGAGGGGCCAGACCCAGTACTTC
j_gene: TRBJ1-2; v_gene: TRBV6-5; abundance: -; d_gene: -; CDR3aa: CASSYANYGYTF; CDR3nt: TGTGCCAGCAGTTACGCCAACTATGGCTACACCTTC
j_gene: TRBJ2-1; v_gene: TRBV29-1; abundance: -; d_gene: TRBD1; CDR3aa: CSVGTGGRNEQFF; CDR3nt: TGCAGCGTTGGGACAGGGGGCCGAAATGAGCAGTTCTTC
j_gene: TRBJ2-5; v_gene: TRBV5-4; abundance: -; d_gene: -; CDR3aa: CASSARDGLETQYF; CDR3nt: TGTGCCAGCAGCGCCAGGGATGGGCTAGAGACCCAGTACTTC
j_gene: TRBJ1-1; v_gene: TRBV4-1; abundance: -; d_gene: -; CDR3aa: CASSLGQGREMNTEAFF; CDR3nt: TGCGCCAGCAGCCTGGGACAAGGGAGGGAGATGAACACTGAAGCTTTCTTT
j_gene: TRBJ1-4; v_gene: TRBV30; abundance: -; d_gene: -; CDR3aa: CAWSVLDDREKLFF; CDR3nt: TGTGCCTGGAGTGTACTGGACGACCGTGAAAAACTGTTTTTT
j_gene: TRBJ2-5; v_gene: TRBV2; abundance: -; d_gene: TRBD2; CDR3aa: CASSPRTSVKETQYF; CDR3nt: TGTGCCAGCAGTCCCCGGACTAGCGTTAAAGAGACCCAGTACTTC
j_gene: TRBJ2-5; v_gene: TRBV7-9; abundance: -; d_gene: -; CDR3aa: CASSPEGAGPPGETQYF; CDR3nt: TGTGCCAGCAGCCCGGAAGGGGCAGGGCCCCCTGGAGAGACCCAGTACTTC
j_gene: TRBJ1-3; v_gene: TRBV6-5; abundance: -; d_gene: TRBD1; CDR3aa: CAARGQGLLGNTIYF; CDR3nt: TGTGCCGCGAGGGGACAGGGACTTCTTGGAAACACCATATATTTT
j_gene: TRBJ2-5; v_gene: TRBV5-4; abundance: -; d_gene: TRBD2; CDR3aa: CASSQGLARETQYF; CDR3nt: TGTGCCAGCAGCCAAGGACTAGCGAGAGAGACCCAGTACTTC
j_gene: TRBJ1-6; v_gene: TRBV28; abundance: -; d_gene: -; CDR3aa: CASSFRDNYNSPLHF; CDR3nt: TGTGCCAGCAGTTTCCGTGACAACTATAATTCACCCCTCCACTTT
j_gene: TRBJ1-2; v_gene: TRBV6-6; abundance: -; d_gene: -; CDR3aa: CASSYYGGYKDYGYTF; CDR3nt: TGTGCCAGCAGTTACTACGGCGGGTATAAAGACTATGGCTACACCTTC
j_gene: TRBJ1-4; v_gene: TRBV12-3/TRBV12-4; abundance: -; d_gene: -; CDR3aa: CATLRGANEKLFF; CDR3nt: TGTGCCACCCTGCGTGGGGCTAATGAAAAACTGTTTTTT
j_gene: TRBJ2-1; v_gene: TRBV14; abundance: -; d_gene: -; CDR3aa: CASSGLSTYNEQFF; CDR3nt: TGTGCCAGCAGCGGACTGTCAACCTACAATGAGCAGTTCTTC
j_gene: TRBJ1-4; v_gene: TRBV19; abundance: -; d_gene: -; CDR3aa: CASNRDGKLFF; CDR3nt: TGTGCCAGTAACAGGGACGGAAAACTGTTTTTT
j_gene: TRBJ2-1; v_gene: TRBV10-3; abundance: -; d_gene: -; CDR3aa: CAISESTLYNEQFF; CDR3nt: TGTGCCATCAGTGAGTCGACCCTCTACAATGAGCAGTTCTTC
j_gene: TRBJ2-4; v_gene: TRBV27; abundance: -; d_gene: -; CDR3aa: CASKPGTEPLAKNIQYF; CDR3nt: TGTGCCAGTAAACCAGGCACGGAGCCGCTAGCCAAAAACATTCAGTACTTC
j_gene: TRBJ1-6; v_gene: TRBV7-9; abundance: -; d_gene: -; CDR3aa: CASSLGPSPLHF; CDR3nt: TGTGCCAGCAGCTTGGGGCCTTCACCCCTCCACTTT
j_gene: TRBJ2-5; v_gene: TRBV10-3; abundance: -; d_gene: TRBD2; CDR3aa: CAISDIAGNLNQAQYF; CDR3nt: TGTGCCATCAGTGACATAGCGGGGAACCTCAACCAGGCCCAGTACTTC
j_gene: TRBJ2-4; v_gene: TRBV18; abundance: once; d_gene: -; CDR3aa: CASSRGRPAKNIQYF; CDR3nt: TGTGCCAGCTCACGAGGCAGACCAGCCAAAAACATTCAGTACTTC
j_gene: TRBJ2-6; v_gene: TRBV21-1; abundance: -; d_gene: -; CDR3aa: CASSTQGRRANVLTF; CDR3nt: TGTGCCAGCAGCACACAGGGGCGCAGGGCCAACGTCCTGACTTTC
j_gene: TRBJ2-2; v_gene: TRBV5-4; abundance: -; d_gene: -; CDR3aa: CASSPSVGSGELFF; CDR3nt: TGTGCCAGCAGCCCGTCGGTGGGATCCGGGGAGCTGTTTTTT
j_gene: TRBJ2-4; v_gene: TRBV27; abundance: once; d_gene: TRBD1; CDR3aa: CASSAKIGQGIKNIQYF; CDR3nt: TGTGCCAGCAGTGCGAAAATAGGACAGGGCATTAAAAACATTCAGTACTTC
j_gene: TRBJ1-3; v_gene: TRBV28; abundance: -; d_gene: TRBD1; CDR3aa: CASSITGGLSGNTIYF; CDR3nt: TGTGCCAGCAGTATCACAGGGGGCCTCTCTGGAAACACCATATATTTT
j_gene: TRBJ1-2; v_gene: TRBV30; abundance: -; d_gene: -; CDR3aa: CAGATLRVRGYTF; CDR3nt: TGTGCCGGGGCGACGCTAAGGGTTCGTGGCTACACCTTC
j_gene: TRBJ1-2; v_gene: TRBV5-1; abundance: -; d_gene: -; CDR3aa: CASSLVAGNLYGYTF; CDR3nt: TGCGCCAGCAGCTTGGTGGCAGGGAACCTCTATGGCTACACCTTC
j_gene: TRBJ2-3; v_gene: TRBV19; abundance: -; d_gene: -; CDR3aa: CASSIGRDEDTQYF; CDR3nt: TGTGCCAGTAGTATAGGTAGGGACGAAGATACGCAGTATTTT
j_gene: TRBJ1-4; v_gene: TRBV5-1; abundance: -; d_gene: -; CDR3aa: CASSPLLVSATNEKLFF; CDR3nt: TGCGCCAGCAGCCCGCTTTTGGTTAGCGCAACTAATGAAAAACTGTTTTTT
j_gene: TRBJ1-1; v_gene: TRBV4-1; abundance: -; d_gene: -; CDR3aa: CASSPPWVGTEAFF; CDR3nt: TGCGCCAGCAGCCCCCCCTGGGTAGGCACTGAAGCTTTCTTT
j_gene: TRBJ2-2; v_gene: TRBV18; abundance: few; d_gene: TRBD1; CDR3aa: CASSLRQGRSGELFF; CDR3nt: TGTGCCAGCTCACTTCGACAGGGGCGGTCCGGGGAGCTGTTTTTT
j_gene: TRBJ1-2; v_gene: TRBV11-2; abundance: -; d_gene: -; CDR3aa: CASSSRDTYGYTF; CDR3nt: TGTGCCAGCAGCTCCAGGGACACCTATGGCTACACCTTC
j_gene: TRBJ1-4; v_gene: TRBV5-1; abundance: once; d_gene: -; CDR3aa: CASSLKGREEKLFF; CDR3nt: TGCGCCAGCAGCTTGAAGGGCAGGGAGGAAAAACTGTTTTTT
j_gene: TRBJ2-1; v_gene: TRBV28; abundance: -; d_gene: -; CDR3aa: CASSLFGAQRNEQFF; CDR3nt: TGTGCCAGCAGTTTGTTCGGGGCCCAGAGGAATGAGCAGTTCTTC
j_gene: TRBJ1-2; v_gene: TRBV5-1; abundance: -; d_gene: TRBD1; CDR3aa: CASSRGQDNYGYTF; CDR3nt: TGCGCCAGCAGCCGAGGACAGGATAACTATGGCTACACCTTC
j_gene: TRBJ2-3; v_gene: TRBV24-1; abundance: -; d_gene: TRBD1; CDR3aa: CATSEPGQGITDTQYF; CDR3nt: TGTGCCACCAGTGAACCGGGACAGGGAATCACAGATACGCAGTATTTT
j_gene: TRBJ2-3; v_gene: TRBV5-1; abundance: -; d_gene: -; CDR3aa: CASSYPSGVTDTQYF; CDR3nt: TGCGCCAGCAGCTATCCTTCAGGGGTAACAGATACGCAGTATTTT
j_gene: TRBJ2-3; v_gene: TRBV6-1; abundance: -; d_gene: TRBD2; CDR3aa: CASSDPGLAGVADTQYF; CDR3nt: TGTGCCAGCAGTGACCCGGGACTAGCGGGAGTAGCAGATACGCAGTATTTT
j_gene: TRBJ2-3; v_gene: TRBV6-2/TRBV6-3; abundance: -; d_gene: -; CDR3aa: CASSYGRGTDTQYF; CDR3nt: TGTGCCAGCAGTTACGGCAGGGGTACAGATACGCAGTATTTT
j_gene: TRBJ1-6; v_gene: TRBV5-1; abundance: -; d_gene: -; CDR3aa: CASSLDREGNSPLHF; CDR3nt: TGCGCCAGCAGCTTGGACAGGGAAGGGAATTCACCCCTCCACTTT
j_gene: TRBJ1-3; v_gene: TRBV4-3; abundance: few; d_gene: -; CDR3aa: CASSSLGAENTIYF; CDR3nt: TGCGCCAGCAGCTCTTTAGGGGCGGAAAACACCATATATTTT
j_gene: TRBJ1-1; v_gene: TRBV6-5; abundance: -; d_gene: -; CDR3aa: CASSRSARNTEAFF; CDR3nt: TGTGCCAGCAGTAGATCAGCCAGGAACACTGAAGCTTTCTTT
j_gene: TRBJ2-2; v_gene: TRBV5-4; abundance: -; d_gene: TRBD1; CDR3aa: CASSLYGTGGAGELFF; CDR3nt: TGTGCCAGCAGCTTGTACGGGACAGGGGGCGCCGGGGAGCTGTTTTTT
j_gene: TRBJ1-1; v_gene: TRBV6-2/TRBV6-3; abundance: -; d_gene: -; CDR3aa: CASSYFLKLALNTEAFF; CDR3nt: TGTGCCAGCAGTTACTTTCTTAAGCTGGCCTTGAACACTGAAGCTTTCTTT